One sample yielded the 25 T cell receptor beta chains listed below, sequenced in a study of beta chain features in type 1 diabetes (dated by TCRdb to 2017 to 2018). The method behind the library was the immunoSEQ multiplex PCR assay. The entire isolated RNA was reverse transcribed using the High Capacity cDNA Reverse Transcription Kit, and thus expressed TCRB transcripts were sequenced. TCRdb obtained this table from immuneACCESS and retained in-frame rearrangements with V and J assigned. These tables miss some clones; where compared with another copy, unresolved V genes account for less than half of the shortfall, and the remainder is unexplained. This sample comprises about 240,000 clones, 25% to 30% of them detected only once. Together, the top ten hold under 5% of the sample. Material: central memory CD4+ T cells from blood. The receptors shown here come from a man aged 25-45 years in good health.

This clone was observed a few times. The chain carries TRBV15 and TRBJ2-1; 10 bases align to TRBD2. V lost 1 base to trimming and J lost 7 bases; unmatched junction nucleotides: 7. Germline V CDR1 and CDR2: LNHNV, YYDKDF (reference sequence). The CDR3 contains 16 residues. Here the CDR3 DNA reads TGTGCCACCAGCAGAGCCCCTAGCGGGAGTGGGAATGAGCAGTTCTTC. Translation: CATSRAPSGSGNEQFF.

CDR3 bases: TGTGCCAGCAGCTCAAGGACAGCCCAAGAGACCCAGTACTTC. Its translation is CASSSRTAQETQYF. The chain uses TRBV27 and TRBJ2-5; D is possibly TRBD1 (6 bases). V was cut by 6 bases and J by 1 base, with 12 bases left in between. The CDR3 extends over 14 amino acids. The V gene's germline CDR1 is MNHEY and CDR2 SMNVEV (reference sequence).

V usage is TRBV7-2 and J usage is TRBJ2-1, with D perhaps matching TRBD1 (6 bases). This CDR3 spans 17 amino acids. Between the trimmed V and J ends, which lost 4 bases and 7 bases, there was a span of 23 bases. Germline loops: CDR1 SGHTA, CDR2 FQGNSA. CDR3 sequence (DNA): TGTGCCAGCAGCTCTTCGAGCTCAGGGGTATCGGGGAATGAGCAGTTCTTC. Translation: CASSSSSSGVSGNEQFF.

This chain uses TRBV7-2 with TRBJ2-1; D unclear. The germline V gene has CDR1 SGHTA and CDR2 FQGNSA. V lost 8 bases to trimming and J lost 9 bases, with 14 bases between them. This CDR3 comprises 12 residues. CDR3 protein: CASPLGPREQFF. The CDR3 region has the DNA TGTGCCAGCCCCTTAGGTCCGCGTGAGCAGTTCTTC.

J is TRBJ2-3 and V is TRBV4-1; 7 bases agree with TRBD2. CDR1 is MGHRA, CDR2 YSYEKL, per germline. The CDR3 extends over 14 amino acids. Trimming took 3 bases from V and 4 from J; bases not matched to a gene: 4. CDR3 DNA sequence: TGCGCCAGCAGCCAGGGGGGGGTTCCAGATACGCAGTATTTT. Its translation: CASSQGGVPDTQYF.

The V call is TRBV29-1, the J call TRBJ2-1; D not certain. CDR1 and CDR2 from the germline V gene are SQVTM and ANQGSEA. V was shortened by 5 bases and J by 0 bases, with 8 bases between the two germline ends. The CDR3 is 13 amino acids. The CDR3 sequence: CSVKASSYNEQFF. The DNA for the CDR3 is TGCAGCGTTAAAGCCAGCTCCTACAATGAGCAGTTCTTC.

The chain uses TRBV5-1 and TRBJ2-7, with 9 bases that match TRBD1. The J segment lost 2 bases and the V segment lost 4 bases, leaving 4 bases of the junction unmatched. Germline V CDR1 and CDR2: SGHRS, YFSETQ. This CDR3 spans 14 amino acids. The CDR3 DNA sequence: TGCGCCAGCAGCCAGGGACAGGGAGCCTACGAGCAGTACTTC. Protein sequence: CASSQGQGAYEQYF.

This clone turned up a few times. CDR3 sequence (DNA): TGTGCCAGCAGTGAACTGGGGCTAACAGGGCGCGGAAACACCATATATTTT. As protein: CASSELGLTGRGNTIYF. The rearrangement joins TRBV25-1 to TRBJ1-3; TRBD1 is a possible D gene (6 bases). The CDR3 is made up of 17 amino acids. Trimming left V 2 bases short and J 4 bases short, with 18 bases between. Per germline, CDR1 MGHDK and CDR2 SYGVNS.

This clone was observed a few times. V gene TRBV28 combines with J gene TRBJ1-5; D remains unclear. The CDR3 spans 16 residues. CDR1 is MDHEN, CDR2 SYDVKM, per germline. V lost 6 bases and J lost 2, with 17 bases in between. CDR3 in DNA: TGTGCCAGCAGCCCTCCCTCGGGTTCCGGCAATCAGCCCCAGCATTTT. It encodes CASSPPSGSGNQPQHF.

This clone showed up just a few times. This chain connects TRBV7-9 to TRBJ2-7, with 10 bases aligning to TRBD1. This CDR3 contains 15 residues. V gave up 4 bases and J gave up 6 bases; unmatched junction bases: 9. Per the germline V gene, CDR1 is SEHNR and CDR2 is FQNEAQ (reference sequence). In DNA, the CDR3 is TGTGCCAGCAGCTACAGAGGGACAGGGGTCGGCGAGCAGTACTTC. Its protein is CASSYRGTGVGEQYF.

The rearrangement joins TRBV5-4 to TRBJ2-5, with D perhaps TRBD1 (7 bases). CDR3 length: 14 residues. V shed 2 bases and J shed 9 bases, with 17 bases lying between them. Germline assignment: CDR1 SGHNT and CDR2 YYREEE (reference sequence). CDR3 coding DNA: TGTGCCAGCAGCTTCGAGACAGGGACTTCGTCCCAGTACTTC. Its protein product is CASSFETGTSSQYF.

There are a few counts of this clone. The gene calls are TRBV9 and TRBJ2-1; 7 bases are shared with TRBD2. This CDR3 has 18 amino acids. The germline V gene encodes CDR1 SGDLS and CDR2 YYNGEE. The V segment lost 0 bases and the J segment 3 bases; nucleotides outside the gene matches: 12. The CDR3 bases are TGTGCCAGCAGCGTAGCCGATGGATCTAGCGGATACTACAATGAGCAGTTCTTC. It encodes CASSVADGSSGYYNEQFF.

The chain employs TRBV29-1 and TRBJ2-3, with D perhaps assigned TRBD1 or TRBD2 (5 bases each). The V gene's germline CDR1 is SQVTM and CDR2 ANQGSEA. V was pared by 6 bases and J by 1 base, with 20 bases between. The CDR3 contains 16 residues. This CDR3 reads CSVRRWASRGTDTQYF. The CDR3 nucleotides are TGCAGCGTCCGACGGTGGGCTAGCAGGGGCACAGATACGCAGTATTTT.

This clone was detected only a few times. The chain combines TRBV29-1 with TRBJ2-1; 7 nucleotides match TRBD1. Trimming at V came to 8 bases and at J to 2 bases, leaving 12 bases not matched to a gene. Germline values: CDR1 SQVTM, CDR2 ANQGSEA. This CDR3 comprises 15 residues. CDR3 DNA: TGCAGCACTCCCGGACAGGCAGGCACCTACAATGAGCAGTTCTTC. It translates to CSTPGQAGTYNEQFF.

The chain carries TRBV30 and TRBJ2-7; no clear D gene. The CDR3 covers 14 residues. Per germline, CDR1 GTSNPN and CDR2 SVGIG (reference sequence). The V and J ends lost 0 bases and 7 bases respectively, with 16 bases between them. The CDR3: CAWSVPGQLQEQYF. As DNA, the CDR3 is TGTGCCTGGAGTGTACCCGGCCAACTACAGGAGCAGTACTTC.

This clone was picked up one time. The identical CDR3 is also encoded by other nucleotide sequences in the sample. The V gene is TRBV30, the J gene TRBJ1-1, with D uncertain. Germline values: CDR1 GTSNPN, CDR2 SVGIG (reference sequence). This CDR3 is built from 11 residues. V gave up 0 bases and J gave up 6 bases, with 5 bases separating them. The CDR3 coding sequence is TGTGCCTGGAGTGTAACCCCTGAAGCTTTCTTT. Its translation is CAWSVTPEAFF.

This clone showed up just a few times. The chain carries TRBV30 and TRBJ1-1; maybe TRBD1 (6 bases). The CDR3 has 11 amino acids. Germline CDR1 GTSNPN, CDR2 SVGIG (reference sequence). V dropped 1 base and J dropped 8 bases, with 8 bases sitting between them. CDR3 DNA: TGTGCCTGGAGTGACAGGGACGAAGCTTTCTTT. As protein: CAWSDRDEAFF.

The chain combines TRBV4-3 with TRBJ2-1; 7 bases agree with TRBD2. Trimming took 3 bases from V and 8 from J; bases not matched to a gene: 10. Germline V gene lookup returns CDR1 LGHNA and CDR2 YSLEER. The CDR3 has 15 residues. CDR3 DNA sequence: TGCGCCAGCAGCCACCTGAACCCTAGCGGCCATGAGCAGTTCTTC. It codes for CASSHLNPSGHEQFF.

This clone was detected a few times. J is TRBJ2-5 and V is TRBV4-3; D is unclear. The CDR3 is 13 amino acids. Germline CDR1 LGHNA, CDR2 YSLEER. V dropped 5 bases and J dropped 0 bases, with 7 bases sitting between them. CDR3 region: CASSDLYQETQYF. The CDR3 DNA reads TGCGCCAGCAGCGACTTGTACCAAGAGACCCAGTACTTC.

This clone was seen only a few times. J is TRBJ1-5 and V is TRBV30, with a weak D call TRBD1 (6 bases). Per the germline V gene, CDR1 is GTSNPN and CDR2 is SVGIG (reference sequence). The CDR3 has 13 residues. V lost 3 bases, J lost 5 bases, and 11 bases lay in between. This chain's CDR3 is CAWSRGDDQPQHF. In DNA form, the CDR3 reads TGTGCCTGGAGCAGGGGCGATGATCAGCCCCAGCATTTT.

In this sample, this clone turned up a few times. The chain links TRBV30 to TRBJ1-6, with TRBD1 matching over 7 bases. The CDR3 is 14 amino acids. Germline CDR1 and CDR2: GTSNPN and SVGIG (reference sequence). The trim removed 2 bases at V and 7 bases at J, leaving 5 bases unmatched. The CDR3 protein is CAWSIPGGNSPLHF. The CDR3 coding sequence is TGTGCCTGGAGTATCCCAGGGGGAAATTCACCCCTCCACTTT.

The chain carries TRBV6-5 and TRBJ2-4, with D tentatively TRBD1 (5 bases). Germline V gene data show CDR1 as MNHEY and CDR2 as SVGAGI. The V end lost 0 bases, the J end lost 5 bases, and 8 bases lay between the germline ends. This CDR3 is built from 14 residues. In nucleotides, the CDR3 is TGTGCCAGCAGTTACTCCAGGGCCCAAAACATTCAGTACTTC. Translation gives CASSYSRAQNIQYF.

This chain uses TRBV5-4 with TRBJ1-4, with TRBD1 matching 7 bases. The CDR3 covers 14 residues. Germline CDR1 is SGHNT and CDR2 is YYREEE (reference sequence). V lost 0 bases and J lost 5; bases outside the gene matches: 1. This chain's CDR3 is CASSLDRGNEKLFF. CDR3 DNA: TGTGCCAGCAGCTTGGACAGGGGAAATGAAAAACTGTTTTTT.

This clone was observed a few times. CDR3 bases: TGTGCCAGCAGCCAAAGGTCCACCTCGAGTAGCTATGGCTACACCTTC. Encoded protein: CASSQRSTSSSYGYTF. The rearrangement joins TRBV5-4 to TRBJ1-2, with D uncertain. V lost 4 bases, J lost 4 bases, and 20 bases lay in between. The CDR3 sequence is 16 residues long. CDR1 SGHNT and CDR2 YYREEE come from the germline V gene (reference sequence).

The chain joins TRBV4-1 to TRBJ2-1; 9 bases line up with TRBD1. Per the germline V gene, CDR1 is MGHRA and CDR2 is YSYEKL. With 0 bases clipped from V and 5 bases from J, the junction kept 2 bases outside the gene matches. This CDR3 is built from 15 residues. CDR3 DNA: TGCGCCAGCAGCCAAGAGGGGACAGGGAACAATGAGCAGTTCTTC. This encodes CASSQEGTGNNEQFF.